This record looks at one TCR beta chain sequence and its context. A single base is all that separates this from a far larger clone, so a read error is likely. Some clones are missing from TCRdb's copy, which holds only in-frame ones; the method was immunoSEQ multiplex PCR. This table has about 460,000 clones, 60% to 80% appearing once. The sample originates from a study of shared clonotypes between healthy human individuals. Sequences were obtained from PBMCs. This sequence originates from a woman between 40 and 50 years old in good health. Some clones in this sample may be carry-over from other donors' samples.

The chain's CDR3 is CSVGPLDRYNEQFF. DNA of the CDR3: TGCAGCGTTGGCCCGTTGGACAGATACAATGAGCAGTTCTTC. The chain employs TRBV29-1 and TRBJ2-1, with D perhaps TRBD1 (6 bases). CDR3 length: 14 amino acids. V lost 4 bases and J 4 bases, leaving 14 bases between the germline ends. Looked up from germline, CDR1 is SQVTM and CDR2 is ANQGSEA.